This T cell receptor (beta chain) emerged from a study of T cell responses to AZD1222 COVID-19 vaccine. Some clones are missing from TCRdb's copy, which holds only in-frame ones; the method was immunoSEQ multiplex PCR. This sample has 100,000 or so clones; 90% to 95% occur once, and the top ten carry roughly 2%. The CDR3 consists of 16 residues. Trimming at V came to 0 bases and at J to 4 bases, leaving 11 bases not matched to a gene. Per germline, CDR1 GTSNPN and CDR2 SVGIG (reference sequence). The gene calls are TRBV30 and TRBJ1-1, with TRBD1 matching 7 bases. This TCR was recovered from an adult in good health. Material: peripheral blood, obtained on day 0 of AZD1222 vaccination. In DNA, the CDR3 is TGTGCCTGGAGTGTCGGAGCGACAGGGTTCACCACTGAAGCTTTCTTT. This codes for CAWSVGATGFTTEAFF.